This T cell receptor beta chain was obtained from a study of cytomegalovirus exposure and HLA in healthy donors. The PCR used 60 Vbeta and 13 Jbeta primers. Clones were read by immunoSEQ multiplex PCR, and TCRdb kept only the in-frame ones, dropping some. The table has about 98,000 clones, approximately 79% seen once. Study-wide results and caveats: Using a false discovery rate of 0.05, a later analysis showed that 16,951 TCR beta sequences were associated with HLA alleles. Cytomegalovirus status was reportedly diagnosed by the classifier with high specificity and sensitivity. Across donors, most TCRs were seen rarely, yet some public ones were widespread.

This CDR3 is 15 amino acids long. The germline CDR1 and CDR2 sequences are SGDLS and YYNGEE. J lost 1 base, V lost 4 bases, and 4 bases had no gene match. As for this clone: Its cognate antigen is unknown.

The sample consisted of PBMCs. This clonotype originated in a male donor in good health and CMV-seronegative. The chain employs TRBV9 and TRBJ2-5, with 10 bases lining up with TRBD2. This chain's CDR3 is CASSPGTSAQETQYF. CDR3 nucleotides: TGTGCCAGCAGCCCCGGGACTAGCGCCCAAGAGACCCAGTACTTC.